The sequence of this T cell receptor beta chain was determined in a study of blood T cell repertoires in COVID-19. As for the study in general: In each case, the material was cDNA or gDNA derived from T cells, B-cell-depleted T cells, or PBMCs.

Original handling: For nucleated cells, counts were estimated from reference gene primer amplification. Sequenced by immunoSEQ multiplex PCR; TCRdb stores in-frame clones only, minus some. V, J and clone size derive from that table, while D and trimming were established from the DNA sequence. The sample consists of some 86,000 clones, around 93% of them appearing once. Only one count was recorded for this clone. The clonotype originates from a human donor with active COVID-19. The donor label of this sample is uncertain. The sequenced sample was peripheral blood.

CDR3 sequence (DNA): TGTGCCAGTAGTATAGGGGGGGAGGCTAGCACAGATACGCAGTATTTT. This gives the protein CASSIGGEASTDTQYF. The chain carries TRBV19 and TRBJ2-3; TRBD2 is a possible D gene (6 bases). Trimming pared 1 base from V and 0 bases from J, leaving 11 bases between. The CDR3 covers 16 residues. CDR1 is LNHDA and CDR2 is SQIVND in the germline V gene (reference sequence).